This T cell receptor (beta chain) was found in a study of long-term antiretroviral therapy in people with HIV. The CDR3 totals 14 residues. The V gene end was trimmed by 2 bases and the J gene end by 4 bases; junction bases not matched to a gene: 2. Per the germline V gene, CDR1 is SGHRS and CDR2 is YFSETQ. One or more pre-ART and two or more post-ART PBMC samples were available from each donor. Survey level was the resolution at which the v3.0 immunoSEQ assay ran. Profiling relied on immunoSEQ multiplex PCR, and the TCRdb table lists in-frame clones only, not all of them. The sample lists about 19,000 clones, 79% seen once, with roughly 6.7% in the top ten. Study conclusions and caveats: Despite increasing after ART, diversity remained lower than that of transplant donor controls. When set beside controls, HIV repertoires had CDR3 length ranges that were narrower.

For this clone: No antigen is known for it.

V is TRBV5-1 and J is TRBJ2-7; TRBD2 aligns across 11 bases. The sequencing here drew on unsorted PBMCs, taken at the start of antiretroviral therapy, before treatment. The receptor comes from a man aged 18 to 35 with HIV. For the CDR3, the DNA is TGCGCCAGCAGCTTCGGGACTAGCGGATACGAGCAGTACTTC. Encoded protein: CASSFGTSGYEQYF. Complete variable domain (other parts from reference TRBV5-1 and TRBJ2-7): KAGVTQTPRYLIKTRGQQVTLSCSPISGHRSVSWYQQTPGQGLQFLFEYFSETQRNKGNFPGRFSGRQFSNSRSEMNVSTLELGDSALYLCASSFGTSGYEQYFGPGTRLTVT.